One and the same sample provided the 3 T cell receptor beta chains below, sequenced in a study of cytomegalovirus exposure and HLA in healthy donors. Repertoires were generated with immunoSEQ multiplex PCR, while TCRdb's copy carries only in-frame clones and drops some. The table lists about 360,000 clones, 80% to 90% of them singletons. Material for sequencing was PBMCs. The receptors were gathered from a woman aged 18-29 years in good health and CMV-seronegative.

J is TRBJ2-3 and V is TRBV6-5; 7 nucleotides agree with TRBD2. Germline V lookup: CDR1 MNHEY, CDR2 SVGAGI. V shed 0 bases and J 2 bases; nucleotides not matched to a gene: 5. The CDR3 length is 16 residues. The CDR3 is CASSYSAGMSTDTQYF. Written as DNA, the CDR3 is TGTGCCAGCAGTTACTCAGCGGGGATGTCCACAGATACGCAGTATTTT.

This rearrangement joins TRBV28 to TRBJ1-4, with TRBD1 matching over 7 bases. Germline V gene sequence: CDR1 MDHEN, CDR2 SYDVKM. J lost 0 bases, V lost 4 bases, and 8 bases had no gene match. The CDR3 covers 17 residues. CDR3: CASSSPTGPATNEKLFF. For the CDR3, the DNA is TGTGCCAGCAGTTCACCGACAGGGCCAGCAACTAATGAAAAACTGTTTTTT.

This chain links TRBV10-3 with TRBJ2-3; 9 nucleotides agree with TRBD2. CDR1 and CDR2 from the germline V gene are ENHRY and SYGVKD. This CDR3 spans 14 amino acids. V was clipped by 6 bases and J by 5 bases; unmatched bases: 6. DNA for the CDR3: TGTGCCATCAGAGGGGAACTAGCGGGAGATACGCAGTATTTT. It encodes CAIRGELAGDTQYF.